The rows below give T cell receptor beta chains drawn from one sample of a study of blood T cells in healthy people across ages. TCRdb reanalysed the 5' RACE reads using MiXCR and keeps one entry per CDR3 protein. The sample gives about 930,000 distinct CDR3 sequences, 25% to 35% of which show up once; roughly 10% is in the top ten. Another study also made use of these data, one on T cells of mothers and their children.

The specimen was blood. These receptors originate from a woman between 40 and 50 years old in good health. The CDR3 runs from the conserved cysteine through the conserved F or W. A D gene is named only where the DNA matches it firmly. Clone size is given for some rows only: seen once, a few or many times, or a class if the clone is expanded.

v_gene	abundance	d_gene	j_gene	CDR3aa	CDR3nt
TRBV9	-	-	TRBJ1-2	CASSGTAEGYTF	TGTGCCAGCAGCGGGACAGCGGAGGGCTACACCTTC
TRBV7-3	many	-	TRBJ1-6	CASSFGTNSPLHF	TGTGCCAGCAGCTTTGGTACGAATTCACCCCTCCACTTT
TRBV20-1	-	TRBD2	TRBJ2-1	CSARDLRAGGPGNEQFF	TGCAGTGCTAGAGATCTCCGAGCGGGGGGGCCTGGCAATGAGCAGTTCTTC
TRBV4-3	few	-	TRBJ2-1	CASSQDRGAGYNEQFF	TGCGCCAGCAGCCAAGATCGGGGTGCGGGCTACAATGAGCAGTTCTTC
TRBV20-1	many	-	TRBJ2-6	CSAARGTGANVLTF	TGCAGTGCCGCCAGGGGAACTGGGGCCAACGTCCTGACTTTC
TRBV2	few	-	TRBJ1-5	CASRRNTGQPQHF	TGTGCCAGCAGGAGAAATACGGGACAGCCCCAGCATTTT
TRBV3-1	few	-	TRBJ2-7	CASSDRTVSSYEQYF	TGTGCCAGCAGCGACCGGACAGTTAGCTCCTACGAGCAGTACTTC
TRBV4-3	many	-	TRBJ2-5	CASSPDRQGKTQYF	TGCGCCAGCAGCCCTGACAGACAAGGGAAGACCCAGTACTTC
TRBV10-3	-	TRBD2	TRBJ2-1	CAISEAGGAYNEQFF	TGTGCCATCAGTGAGGCTGGGGGGGCCTACAATGAGCAGTTCTTC
TRBV6-2/TRBV6-3	few	TRBD1	TRBJ2-7	CASTGAGQGAGEQYF	TGTGCCAGCACCGGAGCGGGACAGGGGGCAGGCGAGCAGTACTTC
TRBV7-2	-	-	TRBJ2-3	CASSQATQGGRGGTQYF	TGTGCCAGCAGCCAAGCAACCCAGGGGGGGCGGGGCGGTACGCAGTATTTT
TRBV29-1	-	-	TRBJ1-1	CSVVGWGNTEAFF	TGCAGCGTTGTGGGCTGGGGGAACACTGAAGCTTTCTTT
TRBV10-3	many	TRBD2	TRBJ2-5	CAIRGGTQETQYF	TGTGCCATCAGGGGGGGGACCCAAGAGACCCAGTACTTC